This T cell receptor beta chain was sequenced during a study of response to subunit inactivated influenza vaccine. Study-wide results and caveats: Authors suggested each seasonal flu vaccination may recruit only limited numbers of new T cells.

As concerns this clonotype: The target antigen is unknown.

The germline V gene has CDR1 KGHDR and CDR2 SFDVKD. This CDR3 region has 15 residues. V shed 3 bases and J 2 bases; nucleotides not matched to a gene: 4. MiXCR, run by TCRdb on the RT-PCR reads, gives a single entry per CDR3 protein. Of 650,000 to 850,000 distinct CDR3 sequences listed, 11% to 15% were seen once; the top ten hold 6% to 8%. The input for sequencing was PBMCs from blood, taken 14 to 15 days before vaccination. The clonotype originates from a man aged 50 to 59 who received an inactivated influenza vaccine. This chain connects TRBV24-1 to TRBJ2-5; 8 nucleotides align to TRBD1. CDR3 sequence (DNA): TGTGCCACCAGTGATCGGGACAGGCTGCAAGAGACCCAGTACTTC. Translated: CATSDRDRLQETQYF.